This T cell receptor (beta chain) emerged from a study of blood T cell repertoires in COVID-19. Overall study context: The cDNA or gDNA used as material had been derived from T cells, B-cell-depleted T cells, or PBMCs.

The table came from immunoSEQ multiplex PCR; TCRdb's copy has only in-frame clones and leaves some out. The repertoire has approximately 500,000 clones, around nine tenths of them found once; the top ten carry 1.5% to 2%. This CDR3 has 14 amino acids. CDR1 is KGHDR, CDR2 SFDVKD, per germline. Trimming pared 6 bases from V and 1 base from J, leaving 11 bases between. This chain joins TRBV24-1 and TRBJ1-1, with D possibly being TRBD1 (6 bases). The TCR originated in a middle-aged woman who had recovered from COVID-19. The sequenced sample consisted of PBMCs or T cells enriched from blood (not recorded which). Written as DNA, the CDR3 is TGTGCCACCAGTCAGGGGTTAACGAACACTGAAGCTTTCTTT. It translates to CATSQGLTNTEAFF.